Below are 3 T cell receptor beta chains sequenced from a single sample in a study of PD-1 blockade in classical Hodgkin lymphoma. Clones were read by immunoSEQ multiplex PCR, and TCRdb kept only the in-frame ones, dropping some. Of about 93,000 clones detected, around four fifths appear once; the ten largest clones hold roughly 9.4%. Time point in this sample: cycle 4 day 1 (C4D1), after more than 5 weeks of nivolumab. Autologous stem cell transplantation was followed by relapse in every patient, and brentuximab vedotin exposure varied. The sequencing here drew on peripheral blood mononuclear cells (PBMCs), taken before the fourth cycle of nivolumab. The receptors stem from a human donor with classical Hodgkin lymphoma.

The V call is TRBV9, the J call TRBJ2-7; tentatively, D is TRBD1 (5 bases). CDR3 length: 12 amino acids. The V gene's germline CDR1 is SGDLS and CDR2 YYNGEE. The ends were cut back, 3 bases at V and 6 bases at J, with 10 bases in the middle. Here the CDR3 reads CASSGDSSEQYF. The DNA for the CDR3 is TGTGCCAGCAGCGGAGACAGTTCCGAGCAGTACTTC.

The CDR3 loop reads CASSQSPGNTGELFF. For the CDR3, the DNA is TGTGCCAGCAGCCAATCACCAGGGAACACCGGGGAGCTGTTTTTT. This sequence joins TRBV16 and TRBJ2-2; D not resolved. This CDR3 spans 15 amino acids. Germline V lookup: CDR1 KGHSY, CDR2 FQNENV. Between the trimmed V and J ends, which lost 0 bases and 1 base, there was a span of 6 bases.

This clone was detected only a few times. The gene calls are TRBV9 and TRBJ2-4; the D gene is possibly TRBD1 (6 bases). Germline CDR1 SGDLS, CDR2 YYNGEE. There are 13 residues in the CDR3. Trimming took off 3 bases at V and 4 bases at J, with 8 bases between the two ends. The CDR3 DNA is TGTGCCAGCAGCGGGACAGCTAAAAACATTCAGTACTTC. It encodes CASSGTAKNIQYF.